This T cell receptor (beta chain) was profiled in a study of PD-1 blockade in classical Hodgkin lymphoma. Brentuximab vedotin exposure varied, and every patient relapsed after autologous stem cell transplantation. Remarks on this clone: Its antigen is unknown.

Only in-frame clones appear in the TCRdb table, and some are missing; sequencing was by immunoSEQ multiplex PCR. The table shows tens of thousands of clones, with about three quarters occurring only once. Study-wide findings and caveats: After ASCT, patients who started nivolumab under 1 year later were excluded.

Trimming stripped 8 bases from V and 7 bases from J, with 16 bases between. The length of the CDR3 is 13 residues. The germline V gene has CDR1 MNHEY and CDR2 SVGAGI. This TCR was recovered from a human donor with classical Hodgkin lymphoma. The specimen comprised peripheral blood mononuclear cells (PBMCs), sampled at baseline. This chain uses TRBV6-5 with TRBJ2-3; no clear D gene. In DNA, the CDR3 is TGTGCCAGCCGGTCCCCCCTCTTATATACGCAGTATTTT. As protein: CASRSPLLYTQYF.